This T cell receptor beta chain was documented in a study of identical twins. The sample holds a few counts of this clonotype. As yet, its antigen is unknown. After template switching added a universal primer site, the resulting cDNA carried unique molecular identifiers. TCRdb fed the 5' RACE reads into MiXCR, producing one record per CDR3 protein. The sample has 550,000 to 800,000 distinct CDR3 sequences, about 7.6% seen once. The V end lost 6 bases, the J end lost 0 bases, and 13 bases lay between the germline ends. CDR3 size: 14 residues. CDR1 is DFQATT and CDR2 is SNEGSKA in the germline V gene (reference sequence). Study-wide results and caveats: Recombination models fit unrelated individuals' TCR alpha sharing but underestimated twins'. Part of the zero-insertion signal could reflect confounding by invariant MAIT and iNKT cells.

These data were also reused for a study on yellow fever vaccine responses in identical twins. From that report: Reported findings indicate that twins' vaccine T cell responses seemed partially convergent, partially personalized.

This sequence joins TRBV20-1 and TRBJ2-3; tentatively, D is TRBD1 (5 bases). Sequencing used PBMCs. The sequence came from a woman younger than 35 in good health. The CDR3 DNA reads as TGCAGTGCGACCGTGGGGCCGAGCACAGATACGCAGTATTTT. Translating gives CSATVGPSTDTQYF.